This T cell receptor (beta chain) comes out of a study of blood T cell repertoires in COVID-19. About the study: Samples taken during acute and convalescent COVID-19 were collected in the United States, Italy and Spain.

In the authors' workflow: The authors estimated nucleated cell counts from reference gene primer amplification. Measured with immunoSEQ multiplex PCR; TCRdb has only the in-frame clones, and not every one. D and trimming come from the DNA, and the V and J calls and clone size come from that table. The sample contains more than 100,000 clones, about nine tenths of which appear only once. The V end lost 2 bases, the J end lost 2 bases, and 13 bases lay between the germline ends. CDR3 length: 16 residues. CDR1 is PRHDT, CDR2 FYEKMQ, per germline (reference sequence). The sequenced material came from peripheral blood. The sequence came from a woman aged 70-85 years with acute or convalescent COVID-19. The chain uses TRBV13 and TRBJ1-5, with D tentatively TRBD1 (5 bases). CDR3 bases: TGTGCCAGCAGCTTAAGTTCGGGGGGAGGCAATCAGCCCCAGCATTTT. Translation gives CASSLSSGGGNQPQHF.